This TCR beta chain emerged from a study of response to subunit inactivated influenza vaccine. Germline V gene data show CDR1 as SGHRS and CDR2 as YFSETQ. The CDR3 contains 14 residues. Deletions cut 2 bases from V and 1 base from J, with 9 bases between. TCRdb reprocessed the RT-PCR reads with MiXCR, giving one entry per CDR3 protein. Among 530,000 or so distinct CDR3 sequences listed, 25% were seen once. Study outcomes and limitations: The authors proposed limited new T cell recruitment per seasonal influenza vaccination.

On this clonotype itself: What it binds is not known.

This receptor was identified in a man aged 45-60 years who received an inactivated influenza vaccine. The sequences come from CD4+ T cells sorted from PBMCs, collected about 5 days after vaccination. This chain connects TRBV5-1 to TRBJ1-1; no reliable D call. The CDR3 protein is CASSFYAPNTEAFF. CDR3 sequence (DNA): TGCGCCAGCAGCTTTTATGCGCCGAACACTGAAGCTTTCTTT.